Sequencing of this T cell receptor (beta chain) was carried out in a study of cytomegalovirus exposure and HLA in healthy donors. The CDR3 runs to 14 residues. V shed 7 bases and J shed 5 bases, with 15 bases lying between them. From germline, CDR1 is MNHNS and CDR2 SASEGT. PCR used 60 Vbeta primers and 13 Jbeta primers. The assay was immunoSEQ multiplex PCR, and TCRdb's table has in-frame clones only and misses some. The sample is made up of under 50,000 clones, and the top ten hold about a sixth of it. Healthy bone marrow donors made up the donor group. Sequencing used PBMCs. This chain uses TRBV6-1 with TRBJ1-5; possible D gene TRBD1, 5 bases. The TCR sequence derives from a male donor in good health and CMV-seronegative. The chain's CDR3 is CASMGLRIDQPQHF. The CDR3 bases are TGTGCCAGCATGGGACTGAGGATTGATCAGCCCCAGCATTTT.